The following is a T cell receptor (beta chain) sequence with its context. This sample stems from a study of cytomegalovirus exposure and HLA in healthy donors. Study context: Later analysis reported that the 110 or so validation repertoires shared the platform of the approximately 690 first-cohort repertoires.

Method: immunoSEQ multiplex PCR; TCRdb's copy keeps in-frame clones and lacks some. The repertoire holds fewer than 55,000 clones, with almost 95% as singletons. In germline, CDR1 is SEHNR, CDR2 FQNEAQ (reference sequence). V was clipped by 3 bases and J by 3 bases; unmatched bases: 7. The CDR3 consists of 17 residues. The sequenced sample consisted of PBMCs. The chain couples TRBV7-9 to TRBJ2-6; the match to TRBD2 covers 8 bases. The TCR was taken from a man aged 18 to 30 in good health and CMV-seronegative. CDR3 sequence: CASSFGGGTGGANVLTF. CDR3 bases: TGTGCCAGCAGCTTCGGGGGGGGTACGGGTGGGGCCAACGTCCTGACTTTC.